Sequencing of this T cell receptor beta chain was carried out in a study of T cells expressing NK-cell markers (TCRdb year 2020). A note on the overall study: In sorted CD3+CD56+NKG2C+, CD3+CD56+NKG2C- and CD3+CD56-NKG2C+ T-cell subsets from eight donors, TCR beta-chain repertoires were profiled. Illumina HiSeq 2000/2500, MiSeq or NextSeq was used to sequence libraries as 2 x 150 bp reads. Among the eight sequenced donors, only one was HCMV-seronegative, while the other seven were HCMV-seropositive. The eight sequenced donors were randomly selected healthy volunteers, three men and five women. General conclusions and limits of the study: Those dominant clonotypes were again the most abundant among CD3+CD56-NKG2C+ cells in a few donors, at roughly 25-65%. Whether the expanded NKG2C-expressing T cell clones were specific for HCMV antigens remained unclear. In over five donors, the dominant CD3+CD56+NKG2C+ clonotypes were found to rank among the top 10 CD8+ clonotypes and to make up roughly 1.0-7.0% of CD8+ T cells.

To determine HCMV serostatus, a commercial ELISA kit was used to detect HCMV-specific IgG in serum. Ficoll density gradient centrifugation was used to isolate peripheral blood mononuclear cells from blood. These reads were obtained on an Illumina HiSeq 2000. TCR beta cDNA libraries were made by 5'RACE template switching that added a universal primer site and unique molecular identifiers. cDNA synthesis was primed from the TCR beta constant segment, followed by two successive PCR amplification steps. In the paper's pipeline: Reads were demultiplexed and grouped by UMI with MIGEC, and clonotypes were assembled and quantified with MiTCR. To exclude erroneous sequences, only TCR cDNA sequences supported by at least two reads were retained. The tcR package was used for downstream repertoire analysis, and clonotypes were matched across fractions by CDR3 nucleotide sequence plus V segment. VDJmatch was used to annotate antigen specificity against VDJdb, with one amino acid substitution in CDR3 permitted. TCRdb reprocessed the reads into one record per CDR3 protein sequence, lacking DNA. None of the V and J calls come from the authors' own analysis; TCRdb made them. The sample's clone listing holds around 380,000 distinct CDR3 sequences. 9.5% to 12% of the sample is taken by the ten largest.

With respect to this clonotype: What antigen it recognizes has not been identified.

The sequence was obtained from a woman in her 50s in good health. Donor details come from another sample of the same person, matched by shared clones. Sequences were obtained from blood T cells: a sorted CD56 or NKG2C T cell subset, CD4+ or CD8+ T cells, or bulk PBMC T cells (not recorded which).

Here the CDR3 is given as CASSAGQGDVSGELFF. The chain is encoded by TRBV5-6 joined to TRBJ2-2; TCRdb picks TRBD1, but there is no DNA to check that call. Taken from cysteine to phenylalanine, the CDR3 has 16 residues. The coding DNA is unavailable. CDR1 SGHDT and CDR2 YYEEEE were looked up in the germline V gene.